What follows is one T cell receptor (beta chain) and its context. In the original processing: Counts of nucleated cells, estimated from reference gene primer amplification, were obtained. Sequencing was performed with immunoSEQ multiplex PCR; in TCRdb, only in-frame clones are kept and a portion is missing. V, J and clone size are those of that table, while D and trimming were read from the DNA. The data show approximately 25,000 clones, 75% to 90% seen once. The CDR3 is 14 residues long. V trimming: 5 bases; J trimming: 3 bases; junction bases outside the gene matches: 4. The germline gives CDR1 SGDLS, CDR2 YYNGEE. The record originates from a study of blood T cell repertoires in COVID-19. Study at large: Samples taken during acute and convalescent COVID-19 were collected in the United States, Italy and Spain. T cells, B-cell-depleted T cells, or PBMCs supplied cDNA or gDNA.

The specimen was peripheral blood. The chain recombines TRBV9 with TRBJ2-7, with 11 bases fitting TRBD2. The source of this sequence is a human donor in a cohort sampled during active COVID-19. This CDR3 reads CASSIAGGLYEQYF. DNA for the CDR3: TGTGCCAGCAGTATAGCGGGGGGGCTCTACGAGCAGTACTTC.